This TCR beta chain was identified during a study of T cells in Graves' hyperthyroidism and ophthalmopathy. Regions amplified from RNA transcripts were the TCR beta CDR3 regions. The HTBI set primed first-round TCR CDR3 RT-PCR. One entry per CDR3 protein, called by TCRdb with MiXCR from the multiplex PCR reads. The sample holds hundreds of thousands of distinct CDR3 sequences, around 21% seen once. This clonotype was picked up a small number of times. This CDR3 is 15 amino acids long. CDR1 and CDR2 from the germline V gene are MDHEN and SYDVKM. V trimming: 4 bases; J trimming: 8 bases; junction bases outside the gene matches: 10.

The sequence came from a young man with Graves' ophthalmopathy. The material sequenced was blood. The chain couples TRBV28 to TRBJ1-2; TRBD1 agrees at 10 bases. CDR3 amino acids: CASSSAGTGERGYTF. CDR3 in DNA: TGTGCCAGCAGTTCAGCAGGGACAGGGGAGCGGGGCTACACCTTC.